Below are 3 T cell receptor beta chains sequenced from a single sample in a study of Ad26.COV2.S vaccination and SARS-CoV-2 variants. The method was immunoSEQ multiplex PCR; TCRdb's version includes in-frame clones alone and lacks a portion of them. The profile shows some 330,000 clones, 90% of them singletons. Documented treatment: 15 to 20 received Ad26.COV2.S at low or high dose, single or two shots; several received placebo; per-sample allocation not given. Material that was analyzed had been drawn on day 63 after the first vaccine or placebo injection. Sequences were derived from peripheral blood, sampled in a trial of Ad26.COV2.S vaccine versus placebo. These receptor sequences come from a person between 18 and 65 years old who received the Ad26.COV2.S COVID-19 vaccine or a placebo.

The chain combines TRBV9 with TRBJ2-1; a possible D gene is TRBD1 (6 bases). The CDR3 is made up of 17 amino acids. V lost 1 base, J lost 10 bases, and 24 bases lay in between. Per germline, CDR1 SGDLS and CDR2 YYNGEE. The DNA for the CDR3 is TGTGCCAGCAGCGTAAGGCCCCTAGGGGGAGAGGGGCCGGAGCAGTTCTTC. Translation: CASSVRPLGGEGPEQFF.

This chain connects TRBV4-1 to TRBJ2-7, with TRBD1 matching 7 bases. V dropped 4 bases and J dropped 3; count of bases not matched to a gene: 12. CDR1 is MGHRA, CDR2 YSYEKL, per germline. The CDR3 spans 16 residues. CDR3 residues: CASSPSPGTANYEQYF. The CDR3 nucleotides read TGCGCCAGCAGCCCTTCCCCGGGGACAGCGAACTACGAGCAGTACTTC.

The J gene is TRBJ1-4, the V gene TRBV2; D remains ambiguous. Trimming took 5 bases from V and 2 from J, leaving 12 bases between them. CDR3 length equals 15 residues. Looked up from germline, CDR1 is SNHLY and CDR2 is FYNNEI. CDR3 sequence (DNA): TGTGCCAGCAGTAGGAACACCGGGACTAATGAAAAACTGTTTTTT. It specifies CASSRNTGTNEKLFF.